This T cell receptor beta chain was documented in a study of control samples from healthy donors and cancer patients. Clones were sequenced by immunoSEQ multiplex PCR, and TCRdb holds only the in-frame ones, with some missing. In the table there are about 79,000 clones, roughly 93% of which are singletons. The TCR was taken from a woman in her thirties or forties with lung cancer. Specimen: PBMCs.

CDR3 residues: CASSEEGLGYNEQFF. Here the CDR3 DNA reads TGTGCCAGCAGTGAGGAAGGGTTGGGCTACAATGAGCAGTTCTTC. The chain has TRBV2 and TRBJ2-1, with D uncertain. Germline CDR1 reads SNHLY; CDR2 reads FYNNEI. This CDR3 region has 15 residues. Trimming removed 3 bases at V and 3 bases at J, with 12 bases between.